This passage covers 22 T cell receptor beta chains from one sample sequenced in a study of T cell responses to AZD1222 COVID-19 vaccine. Sequenced by immunoSEQ multiplex PCR; TCRdb stores in-frame clones only, minus some. This table holds 100,000 to 150,000 clones, approximately 88% found once. The source material was peripheral blood, sampled on day 0 of AZD1222 vaccination. These receptors were taken from an adult in good health.

The chain is built from TRBV5-1 and TRBJ2-2; no reliable D call. This CDR3 has 15 amino acids. Per germline, CDR1 SGHRS and CDR2 YFSETQ. V lost 3 bases to trimming and J lost 3 bases, with 12 bases between them. CDR3 sequence (DNA): TGCGCCAGCAGCTCCACCCAACCGGACACCGGGGAGCTGTTTTTT. It is translated as CASSSTQPDTGELFF. Variable domain in full (rest from reference TRBV5-1 and TRBJ2-2): KAGVTQTPRYLIKTRGQQVTLSCSPISGHRSVSWYQQTPGQGLQFLFEYFSETQRNKGNFPGRFSGRQFSNSRSEMNVSTLELGDSALYLCASSSTQPDTGELFFGEGSRLTVL.

V gene TRBV7-2 combines with J gene TRBJ2-5; no clear D. The J call could be wrong; TRBJ2-7 is a better fit for the DNA end. The CDR3 is 11 residues long. Germline lookup yields CDR1 SGHTA and CDR2 FQGNSA. Here the CDR3 reads CASSLRYEQYF. In DNA, the CDR3 is TGTGCCAGCAGCTTGAGATACGAGCAGTACTTC.

The chain employs TRBV11-2 and TRBJ2-5; D remains ambiguous. The V gene's germline CDR1 is SGHAT and CDR2 FQNNGV. This CDR3 region has 12 residues. V shed 3 bases and J shed 4 bases, with 6 bases lying between them. The CDR3 sequence: CASSFRGETQYF. CDR3 sequence (DNA): TGTGCCAGCAGCTTTAGAGGAGAGACCCAGTACTTC.

The chain uses TRBV20-1 and TRBJ2-1, with D unclear. This CDR3 has 11 residues. Germline CDR1 reads DFQATT; CDR2 reads SNEGSKA (reference sequence). Trimming removed 4 bases from V and 10 bases from J, with 11 bases in between. The CDR3 is CSAITDWEQFF. The CDR3 nucleotides are TGCAGTGCTATCACAGACTGGGAGCAGTTCTTC.

The chain carries TRBV20-1 and TRBJ2-7; D ambiguous. V lost 3 bases and J lost 8, with 8 bases in between. Germline-derived CDR1 and CDR2 are DFQATT and SNEGSKA (reference sequence). This CDR3 comprises 10 residues. CDR3 loop: CSASNGQQYF. CDR3 DNA: TGCAGTGCTAGTAATGGGCAGCAGTACTTC.

The chain links TRBV28 to TRBJ1-2, with D perhaps TRBD1 (5 bases). V lost 8 bases and J 7 bases, leaving 14 bases between the germline ends. Germline V lookup: CDR1 MDHEN, CDR2 SYDVKM. The CDR3 is made up of 12 amino acids. CDR3 sequence reads: CASGPGLLGYTF. In DNA, the CDR3 is TGTGCCAGCGGACCGGGACTTCTTGGCTACACCTTC.

V is TRBV6-6 and J is TRBJ1-1; 7 bases are shared with TRBD1. Trimming took 2 bases from V and 6 from J; bases not matched to a gene: 0. Germline CDR1 MNHNY, CDR2 SVGAGI (reference sequence). The CDR3 is made up of 12 amino acids. The CDR3 DNA reads TGTGCCAGCAGTTACACAGGGGCTGAAGCTTTCTTT. Its translation is CASSYTGAEAFF.

Only one count was recorded for this clone. This chain links TRBV6-5 with TRBJ1-6; no definite D call. Trimming took 7 bases from V and 2 from J, leaving 9 bases between them. Germline V gene data show CDR1 as MNHEY and CDR2 as SVGAGI. The length of the CDR3 is 14 residues. The CDR3, as DNA: TGTGCCAGCACGGCAGGTACCTATAATTCACCCCTCCACTTT. Translating gives CASTAGTYNSPLHF.

The chain is built from TRBV3-1 (or the pseudogene TRBV3-2) and TRBJ1-5, with D unresolved. CDR1 is LGHDT, CDR2 YNNKEL, per germline (reference sequence). The V and J ends lost 1 base and 5 bases respectively, with 9 bases between them. The CDR3 has 14 residues. The CDR3 region has the DNA TGTGCCAGCAGCCAAGCCGACGGATATCAGCCCCAGCATTTT. Protein: CASSQADGYQPQHF.

The rearrangement uses TRBV2 and TRBJ2-7; no clear D. Germline loops: CDR1 SNHLY, CDR2 FYNNEI. Trimming removed 0 bases from V and 3 bases from J, with 6 bases in between. There are 13 residues in the CDR3. This CDR3 is CASSEALSYEQYF. CDR3 nucleotide sequence: TGTGCCAGCAGTGAAGCGCTGAGCTACGAGCAGTACTTC.

The J gene is TRBJ1-1, the V gene TRBV30; D gene unclear. Germline V gives CDR1 GTSNPN, CDR2 SVGIG (reference sequence). Trimming removed 0 bases from V and 0 bases from J, with 5 bases in between. CDR3 length: 13 residues. Here the CDR3 DNA reads TGTGCCTGGAGTGTGGGAGTGAACACTGAAGCTTTCTTT. Its protein is CAWSVGVNTEAFF.

The chain is built from TRBV13 and TRBJ2-4; tentative D call: TRBD1 (5 bases). Trimming stripped 5 bases from V and 1 base from J, with 9 bases between. There are 14 residues in the CDR3. Germline V CDR1 and CDR2: PRHDT, FYEKMQ (reference sequence). The CDR3 DNA reads as TGTGCCAGCAGCCGACGACAGGCCAAAAACATTCAGTACTTC. Encoded protein: CASSRRQAKNIQYF.

The table lists this clone with a few counts. CDR3 sequence reads: CAISESGGTRGIVGSIRNEQFF. CDR3 sequence (DNA): TGTGCCATCAGTGAGTCGGGGGGGACTAGAGGGATCGTCGGATCGATTAGGAATGAGCAGTTCTTC. The chain couples TRBV10-3 to TRBJ2-1, with 8 bases identical to TRBD2. Germline V gene data show CDR1 as ENHRY and CDR2 as SYGVKD. CDR3 length: 22 residues. Losses at the gene ends were 0 bases for V and 7 bases for J; bases not matched to a gene: 26.

The J gene is TRBJ1-1, the V gene TRBV5-1; D may be TRBD1 (5 bases). The CDR3 length is 15 residues. V was trimmed by 2 bases and J by 2 bases, leaving 13 bases between them. The germline CDR1 and CDR2 sequences are SGHRS and YFSETQ. CDR3 nucleotides: TGCGCCAGCAGCTTCGGAGGGGAGGATAACACTGAAGCTTTCTTT. This gives the protein CASSFGGEDNTEAFF.

The V call is TRBV27, the J call TRBJ2-5; D call uncertain. Germline V CDR1 and CDR2: MNHEY, SMNVEV (reference sequence). The CDR3 consists of 11 residues. V was cut by 3 bases and J by 6 bases, with 5 bases left in between. The CDR3 loop is CASSFGKTQYF. CDR3 bases: TGTGCCAGCAGTTTTGGGAAGACCCAGTACTTC.

The chain has TRBV7-7 and TRBJ2-2; TRBD1 matches at 7 bases. The CDR3 has 15 amino acids. J was trimmed by 6 bases and V by 4 bases; bases with no gene match: 8. Per the germline V gene, CDR1 is SSHAT and CDR2 is FNYEAQ (reference sequence). The CDR3, as DNA: TGTGCCAGCAGCTCGGGACAGTTTTTGTCCGGGGAGCTGTTTTTT. It specifies CASSSGQFLSGELFF.

The J gene is TRBJ1-6, the V gene TRBV5-5; 7 bases map to TRBD1. The junction had 6 bases not matched to a gene; V was cut back by 4 bases and J by 2 bases. Germline loops: CDR1 SGHKS, CDR2 YYEKEE (reference sequence). This CDR3 contains 16 residues. The CDR3 DNA sequence: TGTGCCAGCAGCGCTACCAGGGGGACCTATAATTCACCCCTCCACTTT. Residues: CASSATRGTYNSPLHF.

The V gene is TRBV4-3, the J gene TRBJ1-4; D uncertain. CDR1 is LGHNA, CDR2 YSLEER, per germline. V shed 0 bases and J shed 4 bases, with 9 bases lying between them. The CDR3 spans 15 residues. The CDR3 loop is CASSQEGRGNEKLFF. The CDR3, as DNA: TGCGCCAGCAGCCAAGAAGGCCGGGGTAATGAAAAACTGTTTTTT.

The count of this clone is one. CDR3 sequence: CSVGRQVMNTEAFF. CDR3 nucleotide sequence: TGCAGCGTGGGAAGACAGGTCATGAACACTGAAGCTTTCTTT. The gene calls are TRBV29-1 and TRBJ1-1, with D possibly matching TRBD1 (6 bases). The CDR3 totals 14 residues. V lost 6 bases, J lost 0 bases, and 14 bases lay in between. Per germline, CDR1 SQVTM and CDR2 ANQGSEA.

This clone showed up just once. The chain couples TRBV3-1 (or the pseudogene TRBV3-2) to TRBJ2-4, with 10 bases fitting TRBD1. Per germline, CDR1 LGHDT and CDR2 YNNKEL (reference sequence). This CDR3 region has 15 residues. The V segment lost 6 bases and the J segment 4 bases; nucleotides outside the gene matches: 6. CDR3 DNA sequence: TGTGCCAGCAGTCGGGCGGGACAGGGGAAAAACATTCAGTACTTC. Protein: CASSRAGQGKNIQYF.

The genes are TRBV30 and TRBJ1-1, with D possibly being TRBD1 (6 bases). Trimming took off 1 base at V and 5 bases at J, with 8 bases between the two ends. The length of the CDR3 is 12 residues. Germline-derived CDR1 and CDR2 are GTSNPN and SVGIG (reference sequence). The CDR3 sequence is CAWSGGGTEAFF. The CDR3 DNA sequence: TGTGCCTGGAGTGGAGGGGGGACTGAAGCTTTCTTT.

The V and J genes are TRBV30 and TRBJ2-1; D gene ambiguous. V dropped 0 bases and J dropped 6 bases, with 6 bases sitting between them. The CDR3 extends over 12 amino acids. The V gene's germline CDR1 is GTSNPN and CDR2 SVGIG (reference sequence). The chain's CDR3 is CAWSVLGNEQFF. The CDR3, as DNA: TGTGCCTGGAGTGTACTGGGCAATGAGCAGTTCTTC.